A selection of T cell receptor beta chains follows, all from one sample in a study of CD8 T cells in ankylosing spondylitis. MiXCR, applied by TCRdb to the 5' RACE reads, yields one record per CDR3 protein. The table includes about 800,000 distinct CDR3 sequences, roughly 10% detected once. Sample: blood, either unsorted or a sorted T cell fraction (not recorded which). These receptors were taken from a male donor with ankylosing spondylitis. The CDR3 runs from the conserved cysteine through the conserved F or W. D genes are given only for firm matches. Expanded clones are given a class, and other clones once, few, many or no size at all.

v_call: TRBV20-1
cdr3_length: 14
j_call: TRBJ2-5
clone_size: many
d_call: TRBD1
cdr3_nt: TGCAGTGCAGAAGATACAGGGGGCTGGGAGACCCAGTACTTC
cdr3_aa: CSAEDTGGWETQYF

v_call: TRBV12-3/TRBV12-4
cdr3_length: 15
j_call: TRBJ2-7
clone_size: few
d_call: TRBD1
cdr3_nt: TGTGCCAGCAGGACCGGGACAGGGGGGTACTACGAGCAGTACTTC
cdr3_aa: CASRTGTGGYYEQYF

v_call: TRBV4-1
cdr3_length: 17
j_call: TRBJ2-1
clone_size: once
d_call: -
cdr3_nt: TGCGCCAGCAGCCAAGATTCCGTCGGGGAGGCCTACAATGAGCAGTTCTTC
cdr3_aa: CASSQDSVGEAYNEQFF

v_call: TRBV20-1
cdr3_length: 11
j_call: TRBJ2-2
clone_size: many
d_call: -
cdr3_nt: TGCAGTGCTAGAAAGGTTGCGGAGCTGTTTTTT
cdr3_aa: CSARKVAELFF

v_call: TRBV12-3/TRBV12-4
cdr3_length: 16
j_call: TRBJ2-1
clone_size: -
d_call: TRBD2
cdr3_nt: TGTGCCAGCAGCTCCGTACTAGCGGAGATTTACAATGAGCAGTTCTTC
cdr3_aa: CASSSVLAEIYNEQFF

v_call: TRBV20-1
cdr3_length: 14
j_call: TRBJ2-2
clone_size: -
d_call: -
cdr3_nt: TGCAGTGCTAGCAGCGGCAGGACAACCGGGGAGCTGTTTTTT
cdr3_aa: CSASSGRTTGELFF

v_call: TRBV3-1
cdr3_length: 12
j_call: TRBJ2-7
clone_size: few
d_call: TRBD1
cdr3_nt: TGTGCCAGCAGCCAAGGGGACAGGTGGCAGTACTTC
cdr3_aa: CASSQGDRWQYF

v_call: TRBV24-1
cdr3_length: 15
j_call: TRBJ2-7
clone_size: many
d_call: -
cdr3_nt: TGTGCCACCAGTGGACTACAGGTATCCTCCTACGAGCAGTACTTC
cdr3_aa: CATSGLQVSSYEQYF

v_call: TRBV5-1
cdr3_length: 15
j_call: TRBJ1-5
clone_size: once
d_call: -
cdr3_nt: TGCGCCAGCAGCCGGGAAGGGGGTAGCAATCAGCCCCAGCATTTT
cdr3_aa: CASSREGGSNQPQHF

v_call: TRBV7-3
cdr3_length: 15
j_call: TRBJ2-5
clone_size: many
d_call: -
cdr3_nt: TGTGCCAGCAGCTTAATCGGGCAGGCAGGGGAGACCCAGTACTTC
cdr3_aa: CASSLIGQAGETQYF

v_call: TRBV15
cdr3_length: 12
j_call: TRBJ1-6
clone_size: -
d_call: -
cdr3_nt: TGTGCCACGACTGGAGGGAATTCACCCCTCCACTTT
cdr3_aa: CATTGGNSPLHF

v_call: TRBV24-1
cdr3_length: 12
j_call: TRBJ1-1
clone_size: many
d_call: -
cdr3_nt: TGTGCCACCAGTGACCTAAACACTGAAGCTTTCTTT
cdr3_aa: CATSDLNTEAFF

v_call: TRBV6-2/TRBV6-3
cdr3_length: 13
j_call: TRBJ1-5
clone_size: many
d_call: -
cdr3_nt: TGTGCCAGCAACCAGGGAGAGAATCAGCCCCAGCATTTT
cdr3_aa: CASNQGENQPQHF

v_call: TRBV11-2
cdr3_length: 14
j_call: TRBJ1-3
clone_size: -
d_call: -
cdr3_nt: TGTGCCAGCAGCTTCGCGGGGATCGGAAACACCATATATTTT
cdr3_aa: CASSFAGIGNTIYF

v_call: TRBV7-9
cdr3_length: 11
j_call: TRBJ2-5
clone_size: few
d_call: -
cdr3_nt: TGTGCCAGCAGCTTAAACCGTCGGTGGTACTTC
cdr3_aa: CASSLNRRWYF

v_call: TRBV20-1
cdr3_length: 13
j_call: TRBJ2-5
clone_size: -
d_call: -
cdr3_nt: TGCAGTGCTAGACGACAGATCCAAGAGACCCAGTACTTC
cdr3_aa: CSARRQIQETQYF

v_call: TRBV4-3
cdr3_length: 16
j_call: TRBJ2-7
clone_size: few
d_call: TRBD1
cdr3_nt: TGCGCCAGCAGCCAGGGGGCCGGGACAGGGACCTACGAGCAGTACTTC
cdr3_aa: CASSQGAGTGTYEQYF

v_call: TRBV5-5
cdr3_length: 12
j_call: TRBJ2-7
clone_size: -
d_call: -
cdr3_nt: TGTGCCAGCAGCTCCTGGACCCGCGAGCAGTACTTC
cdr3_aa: CASSSWTREQYF

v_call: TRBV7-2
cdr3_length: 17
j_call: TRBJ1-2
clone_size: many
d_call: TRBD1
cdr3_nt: TGTGCCAGCAGCTCCCGTACCTTCTTGACAGGGGGCTATGGCTACACCTTC
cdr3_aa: CASSSRTFLTGGYGYTF

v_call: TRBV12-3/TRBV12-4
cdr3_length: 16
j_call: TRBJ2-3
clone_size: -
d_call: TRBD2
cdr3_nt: TGTGCCAGCAGTCCAACCCGCGGGGGGGCAACAGATACGCAGTATTTT
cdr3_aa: CASSPTRGGATDTQYF

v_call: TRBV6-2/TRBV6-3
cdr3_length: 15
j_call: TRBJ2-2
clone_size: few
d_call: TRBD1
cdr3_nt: TGTGCCAGCAGGAACAGGGGGCTCTCGACCGGGGAGCTGTTTTTT
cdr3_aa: CASRNRGLSTGELFF

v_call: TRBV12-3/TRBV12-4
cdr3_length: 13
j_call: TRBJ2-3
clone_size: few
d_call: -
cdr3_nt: TGTGCCAGCATGTACAGGGCGACAGATACGCAGTATTTT
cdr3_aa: CASMYRATDTQYF

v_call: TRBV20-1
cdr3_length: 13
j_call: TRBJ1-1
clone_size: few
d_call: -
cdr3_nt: TGCAGTGGGACAAATGTCGGGCGGACTGAAGCTTTCTTT
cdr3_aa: CSGTNVGRTEAFF

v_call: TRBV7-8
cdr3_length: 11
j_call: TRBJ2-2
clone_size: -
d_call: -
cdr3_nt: TGTGCCAGCAGCGGCCCGCGGGAGCTGTTTTTT
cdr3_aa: CASSGPRELFF

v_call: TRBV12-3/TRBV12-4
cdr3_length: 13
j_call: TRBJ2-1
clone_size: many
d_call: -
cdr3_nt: TGTGCCAGCAGTTTGAGGGCGGAACATGAGCAGTTCTTC
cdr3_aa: CASSLRAEHEQFF

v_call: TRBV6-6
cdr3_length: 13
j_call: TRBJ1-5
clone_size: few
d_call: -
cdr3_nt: TGTGCCACCACTCGAAACGCTAGGCAGCCCCAGCATTTT
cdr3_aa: CATTRNARQPQHF

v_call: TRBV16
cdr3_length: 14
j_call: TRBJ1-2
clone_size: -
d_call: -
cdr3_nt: TGTGCCAGCAGCCAATCGAACAGCTTCTATGGCTACACCTTC
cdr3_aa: CASSQSNSFYGYTF

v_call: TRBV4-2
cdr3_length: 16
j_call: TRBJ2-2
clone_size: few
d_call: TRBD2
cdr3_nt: TGTGCCAGCACCCCGGGACTAGCCGAGAACACCGGGGAGCTGTTTTTT
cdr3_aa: CASTPGLAENTGELFF

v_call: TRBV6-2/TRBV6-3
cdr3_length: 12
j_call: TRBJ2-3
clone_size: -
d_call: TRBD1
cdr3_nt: TGTGCCAGCGGGGACAGGGGTAATACGCAGTATTTT
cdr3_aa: CASGDRGNTQYF

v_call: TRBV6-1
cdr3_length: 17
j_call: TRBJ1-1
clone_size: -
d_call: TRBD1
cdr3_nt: TGTGCCAGCAGCGGGACAGGGGGTTCTAGGGTTGGAACTGAAGCTTTCTTT
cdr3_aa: CASSGTGGSRVGTEAFF

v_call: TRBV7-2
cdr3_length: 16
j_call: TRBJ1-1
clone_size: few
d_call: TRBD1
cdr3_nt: TGTGCCAGCAGCTCCCTCTGGACAGGGACGAACACTGAAGCTTTCTTT
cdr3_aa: CASSSLWTGTNTEAFF

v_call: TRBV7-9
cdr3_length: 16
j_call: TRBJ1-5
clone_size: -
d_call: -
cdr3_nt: TGTGCCAGCAGCTTCTCATATCAGGGGTTGAAGGGGCCCCAGCATTTT
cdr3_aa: CASSFSYQGLKGPQHF

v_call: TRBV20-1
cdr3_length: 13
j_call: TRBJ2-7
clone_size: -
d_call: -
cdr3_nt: TGCAGTGCCGGTGGACAGAAAACCTACGAGCAGTACTTC
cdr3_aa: CSAGGQKTYEQYF

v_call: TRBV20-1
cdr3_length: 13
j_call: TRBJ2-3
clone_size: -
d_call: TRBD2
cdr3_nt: TGCAGTGCTAGTAGCGGGGCGGGAGATACGCAGTATTTT
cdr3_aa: CSASSGAGDTQYF

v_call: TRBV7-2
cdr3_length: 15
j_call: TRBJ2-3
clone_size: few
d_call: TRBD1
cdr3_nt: TGTGCCAGCAGCTTAGTCAGGGGGTTCACAGATACGCAGTATTTT
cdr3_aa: CASSLVRGFTDTQYF

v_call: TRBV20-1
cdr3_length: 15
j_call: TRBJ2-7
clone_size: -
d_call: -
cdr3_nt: TGCAGTGCCATCAACTCCGGGAGCGGGTCCTACGAGCAGTACTTC
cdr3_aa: CSAINSGSGSYEQYF

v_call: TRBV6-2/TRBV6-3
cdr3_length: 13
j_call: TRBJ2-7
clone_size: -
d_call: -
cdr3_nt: TGTGCCAGCAGTTACTCGGTGGTCTACGAGCAGTACTTC
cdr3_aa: CASSYSVVYEQYF

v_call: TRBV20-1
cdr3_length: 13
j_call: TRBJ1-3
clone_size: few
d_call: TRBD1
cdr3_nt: TGCAGTGCCTGGGACAGCTCTGGAAACACCATATATTTT
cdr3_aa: CSAWDSSGNTIYF

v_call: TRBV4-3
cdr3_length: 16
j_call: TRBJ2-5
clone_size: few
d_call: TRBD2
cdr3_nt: TGCGCCAGCAGCCCTGGACTAGCGGAACCCCAAGAGACCCAGTACTTC
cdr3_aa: CASSPGLAEPQETQYF

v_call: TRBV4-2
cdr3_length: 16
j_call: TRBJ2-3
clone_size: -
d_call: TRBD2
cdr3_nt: TGTGCCAGCAGCCAAGGTTGGCGGGAGCTAGAAGATACGCAGTATTTT
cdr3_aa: CASSQGWRELEDTQYF